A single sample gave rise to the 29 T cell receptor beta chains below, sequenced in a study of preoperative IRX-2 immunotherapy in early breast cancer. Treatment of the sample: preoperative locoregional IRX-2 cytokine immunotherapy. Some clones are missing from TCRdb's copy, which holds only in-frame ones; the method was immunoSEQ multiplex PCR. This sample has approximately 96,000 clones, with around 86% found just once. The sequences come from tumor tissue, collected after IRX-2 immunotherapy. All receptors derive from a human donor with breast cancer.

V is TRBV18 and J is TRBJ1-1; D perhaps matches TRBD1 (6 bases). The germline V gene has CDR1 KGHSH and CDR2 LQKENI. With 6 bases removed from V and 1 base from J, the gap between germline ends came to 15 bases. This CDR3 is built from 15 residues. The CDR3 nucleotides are TGTGCCAGCTCGGGGGCCTCAGGGACGAACACTGAAGCTTTCTTT. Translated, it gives CASSGASGTNTEAFF.

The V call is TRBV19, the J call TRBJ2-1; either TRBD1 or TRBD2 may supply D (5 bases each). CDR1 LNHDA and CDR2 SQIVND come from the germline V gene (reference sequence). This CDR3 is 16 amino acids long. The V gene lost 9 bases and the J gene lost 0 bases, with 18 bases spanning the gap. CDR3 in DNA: TGTGCCAGCCGGGACCAACGAACAAGCTCCTACAATGAGCAGTTCTTC. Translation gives CASRDQRTSSYNEQFF. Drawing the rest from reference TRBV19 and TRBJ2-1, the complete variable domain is DGGITQSPKYLFRKEGQNVTLSCEQNLNHDAMYWYRQDPGQGLRLIYYSQIVNDFQKGDIAEGYSVSREKKESFPLTVTSAQKNPTAFYLCASRDQRTSSYNEQFFGPGTRLTVL.

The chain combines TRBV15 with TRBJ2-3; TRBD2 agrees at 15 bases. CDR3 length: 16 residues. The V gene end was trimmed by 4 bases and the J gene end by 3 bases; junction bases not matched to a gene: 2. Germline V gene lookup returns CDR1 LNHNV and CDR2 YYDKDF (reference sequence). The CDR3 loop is CATSTGLAGGTDTQYF. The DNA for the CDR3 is TGTGCCACCAGCACCGGACTAGCGGGGGGGACAGATACGCAGTATTTT.

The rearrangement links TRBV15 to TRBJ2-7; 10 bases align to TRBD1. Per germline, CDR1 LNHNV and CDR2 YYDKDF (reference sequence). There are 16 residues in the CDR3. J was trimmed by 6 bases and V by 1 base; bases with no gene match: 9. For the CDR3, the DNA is TGTGCCACCAGCAGAGTGGGGACAGGGGACCTCGTCGAGCAGTACTTC. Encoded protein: CATSRVGTGDLVEQYF.

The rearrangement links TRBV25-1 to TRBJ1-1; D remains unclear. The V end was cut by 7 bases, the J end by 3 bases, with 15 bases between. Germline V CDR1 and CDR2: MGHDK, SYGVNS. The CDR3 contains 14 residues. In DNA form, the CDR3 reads TGTGCCAGCACAAATACCGAAAAATACACTGAAGCTTTCTTT. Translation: CASTNTEKYTEAFF.

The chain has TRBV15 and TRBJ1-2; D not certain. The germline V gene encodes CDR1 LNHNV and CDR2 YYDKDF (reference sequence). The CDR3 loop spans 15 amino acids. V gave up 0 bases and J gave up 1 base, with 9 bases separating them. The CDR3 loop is CATSRDPSYNYGYTF. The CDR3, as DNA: TGTGCCACCAGCAGAGATCCCAGCTATAACTATGGCTACACCTTC. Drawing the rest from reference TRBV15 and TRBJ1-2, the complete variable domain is DAMVIQNPRYQVTQFGKPVTLSCSQTLNHNVMYWYQQKSSQAPKLLFHYYDKDFNNEADTPDNFQSRRPNTSFCFLDIRSPGLGDTAMYLCATSRDPSYNYGYTFGSGTRLTVV.

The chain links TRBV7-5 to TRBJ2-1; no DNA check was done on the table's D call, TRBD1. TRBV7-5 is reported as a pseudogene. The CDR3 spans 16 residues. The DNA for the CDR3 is TGTGCCAGCAGCTTCGATACAGGGATTTACGACAATGAGCAGTTCTTC. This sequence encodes CASSFDTGIYDNEQFF.

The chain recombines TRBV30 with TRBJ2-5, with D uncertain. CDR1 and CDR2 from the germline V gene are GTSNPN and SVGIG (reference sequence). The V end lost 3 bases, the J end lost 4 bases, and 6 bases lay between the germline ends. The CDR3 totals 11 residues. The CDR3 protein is CAWRRRETQYF. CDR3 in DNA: TGTGCCTGGAGGAGAAGAGAGACCCAGTACTTC.

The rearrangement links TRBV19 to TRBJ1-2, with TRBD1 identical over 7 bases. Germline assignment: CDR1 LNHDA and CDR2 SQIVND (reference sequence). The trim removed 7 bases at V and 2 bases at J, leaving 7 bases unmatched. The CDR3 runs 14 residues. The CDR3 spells CASTKTGNNYGYTF. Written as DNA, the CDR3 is TGTGCCAGTACCAAGACAGGGAACAACTATGGCTACACCTTC.

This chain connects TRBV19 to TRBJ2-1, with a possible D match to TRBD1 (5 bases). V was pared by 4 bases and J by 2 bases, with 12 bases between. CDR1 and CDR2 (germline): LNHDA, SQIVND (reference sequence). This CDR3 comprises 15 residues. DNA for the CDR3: TGTGCCAGTAGTACAGGGATTCAGGCCTACAATGAGCAGTTCTTC. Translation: CASSTGIQAYNEQFF. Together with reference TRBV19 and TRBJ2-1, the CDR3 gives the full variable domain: DGGITQSPKYLFRKEGQNVTLSCEQNLNHDAMYWYRQDPGQGLRLIYYSQIVNDFQKGDIAEGYSVSREKKESFPLTVTSAQKNPTAFYLCASSTGIQAYNEQFFGPGTRLTVL.

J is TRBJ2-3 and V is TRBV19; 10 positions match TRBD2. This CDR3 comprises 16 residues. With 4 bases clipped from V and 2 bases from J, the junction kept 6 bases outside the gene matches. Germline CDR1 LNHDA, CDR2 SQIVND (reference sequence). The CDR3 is CASSTLLAGYTDTQYF. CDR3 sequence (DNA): TGTGCCAGTAGTACACTACTAGCGGGGTACACAGATACGCAGTATTTT.

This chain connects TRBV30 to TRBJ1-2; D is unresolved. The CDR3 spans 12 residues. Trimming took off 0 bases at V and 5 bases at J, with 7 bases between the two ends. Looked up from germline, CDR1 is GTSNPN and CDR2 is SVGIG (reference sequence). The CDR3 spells CAWSVRKYGYTF. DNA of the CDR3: TGTGCCTGGAGTGTACGGAAGTATGGCTACACCTTC.

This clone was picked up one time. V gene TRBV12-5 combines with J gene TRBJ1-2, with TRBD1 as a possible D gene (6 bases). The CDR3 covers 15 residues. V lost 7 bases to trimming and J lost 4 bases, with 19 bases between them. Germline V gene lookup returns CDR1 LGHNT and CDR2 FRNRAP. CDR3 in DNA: TGTGCTAGTGCCGCGACAGGCACCCTAAGCTATGGCTACACCTTC. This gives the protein CASAATGTLSYGYTF. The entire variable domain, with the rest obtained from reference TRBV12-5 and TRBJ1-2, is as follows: DARVTQTPRHKVTEMGQEVTMRCQPILGHNTVFWYRQTMMQGLELLAYFRNRAPLDDSGMPKDRFSAEMPDATLATLKIQPSEPRDSAVYFCASAATGTLSYGYTFGSGTRLTVV.

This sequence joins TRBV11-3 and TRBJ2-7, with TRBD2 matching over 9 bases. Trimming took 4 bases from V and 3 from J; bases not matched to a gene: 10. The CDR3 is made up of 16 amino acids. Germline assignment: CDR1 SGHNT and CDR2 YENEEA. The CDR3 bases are TGTGCCAGCAGCTCGCCTTCTAGCGGGGCCTACTACGAGCAGTACTTC. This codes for CASSSPSSGAYYEQYF.

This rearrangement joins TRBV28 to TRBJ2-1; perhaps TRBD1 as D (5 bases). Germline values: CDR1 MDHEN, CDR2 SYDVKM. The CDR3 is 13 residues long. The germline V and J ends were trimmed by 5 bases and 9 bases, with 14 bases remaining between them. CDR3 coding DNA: TGTGCCAGCAGTCCCACCCGGACACCTGAGCAGTTCTTC. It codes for CASSPTRTPEQFF.

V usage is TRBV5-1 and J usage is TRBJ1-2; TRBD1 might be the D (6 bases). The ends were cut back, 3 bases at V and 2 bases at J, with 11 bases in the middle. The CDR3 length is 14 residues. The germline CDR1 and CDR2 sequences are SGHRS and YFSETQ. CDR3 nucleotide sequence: TGCGCCAGCAGCTCCGGGACACAAAACTATGGCTACACCTTC. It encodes CASSSGTQNYGYTF.

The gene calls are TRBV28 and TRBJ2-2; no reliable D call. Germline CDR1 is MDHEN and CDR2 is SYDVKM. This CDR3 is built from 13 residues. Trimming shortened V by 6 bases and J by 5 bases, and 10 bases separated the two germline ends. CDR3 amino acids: CASRLSQTGELFF. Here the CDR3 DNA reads TGTGCCAGCAGACTAAGCCAGACCGGGGAGCTGTTTTTT.

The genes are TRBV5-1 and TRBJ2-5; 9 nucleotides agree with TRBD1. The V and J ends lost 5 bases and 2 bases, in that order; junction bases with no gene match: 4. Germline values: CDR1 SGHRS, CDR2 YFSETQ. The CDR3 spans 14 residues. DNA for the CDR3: TGCGCCAGCAGGAAACAGGGGGCACAAGAGACCCAGTACTTC. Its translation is CASRKQGAQETQYF.

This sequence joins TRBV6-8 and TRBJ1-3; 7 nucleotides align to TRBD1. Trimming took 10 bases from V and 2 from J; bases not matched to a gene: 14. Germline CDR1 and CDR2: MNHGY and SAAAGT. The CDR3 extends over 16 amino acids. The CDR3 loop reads CATGWGQQVTGNTIYF. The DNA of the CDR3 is TGTGCCACTGGATGGGGACAGCAGGTTACTGGAAACACCATATATTTT.

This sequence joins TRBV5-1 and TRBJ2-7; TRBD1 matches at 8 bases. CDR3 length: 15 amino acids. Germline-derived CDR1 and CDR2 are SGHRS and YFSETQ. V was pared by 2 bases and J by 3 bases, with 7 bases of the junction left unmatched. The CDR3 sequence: CASSFDGQGFYEQYF. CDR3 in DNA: TGCGCCAGCAGCTTCGATGGACAGGGATTCTACGAGCAGTACTTC.

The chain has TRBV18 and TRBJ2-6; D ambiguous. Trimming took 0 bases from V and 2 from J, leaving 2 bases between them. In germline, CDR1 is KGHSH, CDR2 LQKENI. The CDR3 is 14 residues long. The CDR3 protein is CASSPPTGANVLTF. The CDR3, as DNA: TGTGCCAGCTCACCACCCACTGGGGCCAACGTCCTGACTTTC.

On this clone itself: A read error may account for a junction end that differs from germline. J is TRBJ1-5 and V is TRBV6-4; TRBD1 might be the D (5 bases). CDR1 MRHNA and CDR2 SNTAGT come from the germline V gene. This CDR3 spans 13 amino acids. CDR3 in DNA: TGTGCCAGCACCGACAGATTAAATCAGTCCCAGCATTTT. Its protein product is CASTDRLNQSQHF.

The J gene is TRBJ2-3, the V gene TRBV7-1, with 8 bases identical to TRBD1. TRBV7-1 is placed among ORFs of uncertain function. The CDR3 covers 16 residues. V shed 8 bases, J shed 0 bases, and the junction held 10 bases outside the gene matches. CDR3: CASGQGAGTSTDTQYF. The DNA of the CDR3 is TGTGCCAGCGGTCAGGGGGCTGGGACTAGCACAGATACGCAGTATTTT.

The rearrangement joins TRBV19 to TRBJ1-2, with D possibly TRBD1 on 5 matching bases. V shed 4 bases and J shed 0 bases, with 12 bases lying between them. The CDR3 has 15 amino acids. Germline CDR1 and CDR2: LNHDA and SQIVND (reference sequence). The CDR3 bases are TGTGCCAGTAGTAGAGACATGACAGCTAACTATGGCTACACCTTC. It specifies CASSRDMTANYGYTF.

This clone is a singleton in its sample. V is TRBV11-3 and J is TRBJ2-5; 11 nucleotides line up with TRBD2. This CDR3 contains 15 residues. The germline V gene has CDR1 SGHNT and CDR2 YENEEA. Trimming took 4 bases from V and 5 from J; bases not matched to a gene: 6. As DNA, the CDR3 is TGTGCCAGCAGCTCCATAGCGGGGGGGAGCGAGACCCAGTACTTC. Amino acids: CASSSIAGGSETQYF.

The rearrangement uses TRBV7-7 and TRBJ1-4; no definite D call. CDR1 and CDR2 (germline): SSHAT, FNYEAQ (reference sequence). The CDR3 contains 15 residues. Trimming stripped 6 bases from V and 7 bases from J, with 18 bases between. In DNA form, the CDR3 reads TGTGCCAGCAGTTCATCCCGGTGGAAGTCTGAAAAACTGTTTTTT. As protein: CASSSSRWKSEKLFF.

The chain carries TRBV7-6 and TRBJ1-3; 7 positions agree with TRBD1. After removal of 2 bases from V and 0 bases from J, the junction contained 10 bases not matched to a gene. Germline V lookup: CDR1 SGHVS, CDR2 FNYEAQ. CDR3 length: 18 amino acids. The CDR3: CASSLNPRTGASGNTIYF. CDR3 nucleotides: TGTGCCAGCAGCTTAAATCCCCGGACAGGCGCCTCTGGAAACACCATATATTTT.

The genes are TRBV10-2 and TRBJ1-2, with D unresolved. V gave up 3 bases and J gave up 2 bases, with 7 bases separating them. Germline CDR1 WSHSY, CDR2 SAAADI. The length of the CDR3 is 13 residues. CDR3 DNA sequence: TGCGCCAGCAGTGATTGGGAGAACTATGGCTACACCTTC. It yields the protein CASSDWENYGYTF.

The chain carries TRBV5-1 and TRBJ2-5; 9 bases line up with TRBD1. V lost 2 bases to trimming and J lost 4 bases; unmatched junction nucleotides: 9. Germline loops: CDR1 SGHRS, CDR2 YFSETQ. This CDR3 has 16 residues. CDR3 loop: CASSLTTQGAGETQYF. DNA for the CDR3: TGCGCCAGCAGCTTAACAACACAGGGGGCTGGAGAGACCCAGTACTTC.